The 30 T cell receptor beta chains reported below all come from one sample, sequenced in a study of Ad26.COV2.S vaccination and SARS-CoV-2 variants. Treatment indicated: roughly 19 received Ad26.COV2.S at low or high dose, single or two shots; about 5 received placebo; per-sample allocation not given. Specimens were obtained on day 63 following the first vaccine or placebo injection. Data came from immunoSEQ multiplex PCR; TCRdb stores just in-frame clones and leaves some out. The table has roughly 500,000 clones, 89% seen once. Here the sequenced sample was peripheral blood, taken in a trial of Ad26.COV2.S vaccine versus placebo. These receptors came from a person between 18 and 65 years old who received the Ad26.COV2.S COVID-19 vaccine or a placebo.

The chain is built from TRBV6-2 or TRBV6-3 and TRBJ1-4; D call uncertain. The V end lost 0 bases, the J end lost 6 bases, and 11 bases lay between the germline ends. The CDR3 extends over 15 amino acids. Germline loops: CDR1 MNHEY, CDR2 SVGEGT. This chain's CDR3 is CASSYSTDTHEKLFF. The CDR3 DNA is TGTGCCAGCAGTTACTCGACCGACACCCATGAAAAACTGTTTTTT.

V is TRBV3-1 (or the pseudogene TRBV3-2) and J is TRBJ2-5; TRBD1 is a possible D gene (6 bases). Between the trimmed V and J ends, which lost 7 bases and 4 bases, there was a span of 16 bases. Per the germline V gene, CDR1 is LGHDT and CDR2 is YNNKEL (reference sequence). The CDR3 contains 14 residues. This CDR3 reads CASILTGGGETQYF. The CDR3 DNA follows: TGTGCCAGCATCCTGACAGGTGGAGGAGAGACCCAGTACTTC.

V usage is TRBV5-1 and J usage is TRBJ2-1, with a tentative D call TRBD1 (5 bases). The CDR3 runs 15 residues. V dropped 1 base and J dropped 5 bases, with 13 bases sitting between them. Germline V gives CDR1 SGHRS, CDR2 YFSETQ. The DNA of the CDR3 is TGCGCCAGCAGCTTGTTACAGGCGTGGGACAATGAGCAGTTCTTC. It yields the protein CASSLLQAWDNEQFF.

The chain links TRBV7-8 to TRBJ1-5; 9 bases fit TRBD1. Losses at the gene ends were 4 bases for V and 2 bases for J; bases not matched to a gene: 15. The CDR3 extends over 19 amino acids. Germline V CDR1 and CDR2: SGHVS, FQNEAQ. CDR3 nucleotides: TGTGCCAGCAGCTCATCCCGGGACAGGGCGAGGATGGGCAATCAGCCCCAGCATTTT. It translates to CASSSSRDRARMGNQPQHF. Complete variable domain (other parts from reference TRBV7-8 and TRBJ1-5): GAGVSQSPRYKVAKRGQDVALRCDPISGHVSLFWYQQALGQGPEFLTYFQNEAQLDKSGLPSDRFFAERPEGSVSTLKIQRTQQEDSAVYLCASSSSRDRARMGNQPQHFGDGTRLSIL.

V usage is TRBV18 and J usage is TRBJ1-2, with D possibly being TRBD1 (5 bases). V lost 0 bases and J lost 3, with 17 bases in between. The germline CDR1 and CDR2 sequences are KGHSH and LQKENI. The CDR3 contains 17 residues. CDR3 loop: CASSPPGRLGTYYGYTF. The CDR3, as DNA: TGTGCCAGCTCACCACCGGGTAGGTTGGGGACCTACTATGGCTACACCTTC.

The V and J genes are TRBV5-1 and TRBJ1-2; possible D gene TRBD1, 6 bases. This CDR3 is 13 amino acids long. The germline V gene has CDR1 SGHRS and CDR2 YFSETQ. Trimming shortened V by 1 base and J by 8 bases, and 12 bases separated the two germline ends. The CDR3 spells CASSLTGNGGYTF. For the CDR3, the DNA is TGCGCCAGCAGCTTGACAGGGAATGGAGGCTACACCTTC.

The chain recombines TRBV4-2 with TRBJ1-4; 12 nucleotides agree with TRBD1. Germline V CDR1 and CDR2: LGHNA, YNFKEQ. V shed 5 bases, J shed 2 bases, and the junction held 6 bases outside the gene matches. The CDR3 extends over 17 amino acids. For the CDR3, the DNA is TGTGCCAGCAGCAGGGACAGGGGGCTGGGTACTAATGAAAAACTGTTTTTT. Amino acid sequence: CASSRDRGLGTNEKLFF.

V usage is TRBV6-5 and J usage is TRBJ2-7; D is unresolved. The germline V gene has CDR1 MNHEY and CDR2 SVGAGI. This CDR3 is 13 amino acids long. V dropped 6 bases and J dropped 6 bases, with 15 bases sitting between them. Here the CDR3 DNA reads TGTGCCAGCAGACCACAAAGGTTCGGCGAGCAGTACTTC. Amino acids: CASRPQRFGEQYF.

The rearrangement links TRBV5-1 to TRBJ1-2; no clear D gene. The CDR3 length is 13 residues. Between the trimmed V and J ends, which lost 0 bases and 3 bases, there was a span of 6 bases. Germline V CDR1 and CDR2: SGHRS, YFSETQ. CDR3 sequence: CASSLDSYYGYTF. The CDR3 coding sequence is TGCGCCAGCAGCTTGGATTCTTACTATGGCTACACCTTC.

On this clone itself: This sample includes further DNA sequences coding for the same CDR3. V usage is TRBV7-8 and J usage is TRBJ1-1; no clear D. Trimming took 1 base from V and 1 from J, leaving 7 bases between them. This CDR3 region has 14 residues. Germline-derived CDR1 and CDR2 are SGHVS and FQNEAQ. CDR3 residues: CASSLVAGNTEAFF. The CDR3 DNA is TGTGCCAGCAGCTTAGTTGCGGGGAACACTGAAGCTTTCTTT.

This clone has a single count. The genes are TRBV3-1 (or the pseudogene TRBV3-2) and TRBJ2-1, with D tentatively TRBD1 or TRBD2 (6 bases each). V gave up 3 bases and J gave up 2 bases, with 17 bases separating them. The CDR3 is 17 residues long. CDR1 and CDR2 from the germline V gene are LGHDT and YNNKEL (reference sequence). Written as DNA, the CDR3 is TGTGCCAGCAGCCAGCACCCGGGGGCGGGCCCCTACAATGAGCAGTTCTTC. It translates to CASSQHPGAGPYNEQFF.

Remarks on this clone: Other nucleotide sequences in the sample specify the same CDR3. V and J are TRBV19 and TRBJ1-1; D call uncertain. Germline V lookup: CDR1 LNHDA, CDR2 SQIVND (reference sequence). Trimming pared 3 bases from V and 1 base from J, leaving 6 bases between. The CDR3 is 13 amino acids. The CDR3 is CASSIGGNTEAFF. As DNA, the CDR3 is TGTGCCAGTAGTATTGGAGGGAACACTGAAGCTTTCTTT.

The chain combines TRBV29-1 with TRBJ1-1; 8 bases agree with TRBD1. V lost 6 bases to trimming and J lost 4 bases; unmatched junction nucleotides: 19. This CDR3 has 17 residues. Germline CDR1 is SQVTM and CDR2 is ANQGSEA. In DNA, the CDR3 is TGCAGCGTGATAGATGCAGGGGGCCTGAGTCGACGCACTGAAGCTTTCTTT. It is translated as CSVIDAGGLSRRTEAFF.

This clone turned up a few times. The chain joins TRBV5-1 to TRBJ1-5; no definite D call. CDR3 length: 15 amino acids. V was clipped by 0 bases and J by 1 base, with 8 bases between them. CDR1 SGHRS and CDR2 YFSETQ come from the germline V gene. CDR3: CASSLGEWSNQPQHF. CDR3 in DNA: TGCGCCAGCAGCTTGGGTGAGTGGAGCAATCAGCCCCAGCATTTT.

J is TRBJ2-1 and V is TRBV7-3, with D possibly TRBD2 on 6 matching bases. Looked up from germline, CDR1 is SGHTA and CDR2 is FQGTGA. Trimming took off 11 bases at V and 4 bases at J, with 18 bases between the two ends. This CDR3 region has 14 residues. As DNA, the CDR3 is TGTGCCTCTAAGACGGGCGGGGAATACAATGAGCAGTTCTTC. As protein: CASKTGGEYNEQFF. The full variable domain, in which reference TRBV7-3 and TRBJ2-1 provide the parts outside the CDR3, is GAGVSQTPSNKVTEKGKYVELRCDPISGHTALYWYRQSLGQGPEFLIYFQGTGAADDSGLPNDRFFAVRPEGSVSTLKIQRTERGDSAVYLCASKTGGEYNEQFFGPGTRLTVL.

This chain connects TRBV5-1 to TRBJ1-1; D unclear. V was trimmed by 0 bases and J by 1 base, leaving 10 bases between them. Germline V CDR1 and CDR2: SGHRS, YFSETQ. The CDR3 contains 15 residues. CDR3 sequence (DNA): TGCGCCAGCAGCTTGGGCCGCTCGGGGAACACTGAAGCTTTCTTT. Amino acids: CASSLGRSGNTEAFF.

The chain recombines TRBV6-1 with TRBJ1-2, with D unresolved. This CDR3 spans 14 amino acids. Trimming removed 1 base from V and 4 bases from J, with 10 bases in between. The V gene's germline CDR1 is MNHNS and CDR2 SASEGT. CDR3 nucleotides: TGTGCCAGCAGTGAAGTTGCAGCCCTCTATGGCTACACCTTC. Residues: CASSEVAALYGYTF.

The gene calls are TRBV7-6 and TRBJ1-5, with unresolved D. Germline loops: CDR1 SGHVS, CDR2 FNYEAQ. Trimming removed 5 bases from V and 4 bases from J, with 6 bases in between. CDR3 length equals 12 residues. The CDR3 reads CASSPWNQPQHF. The CDR3 bases are TGTGCCAGCAGCCCCTGGAATCAGCCCCAGCATTTT.

The gene calls are TRBV24-1 and TRBJ1-5; weak D call: TRBD1 (5 bases). Germline-derived CDR1 and CDR2 are KGHDR and SFDVKD. V lost 4 bases to trimming and J lost 7 bases, with 13 bases between them. The CDR3 loop spans 14 amino acids. The CDR3 protein is CATSETGLHQPQHF. Here the CDR3 DNA reads TGTGCCACCAGTGAAACGGGACTCCACCAGCCCCAGCATTTT.

The CDR3 nucleotides read TGTGCCAGCGCCCCGCGGACAGCCCCTCCGTACTTC. Protein sequence: CASAPRTAPPYF. The V call is TRBV7-9, the J call TRBJ2-5, with a possible D match to TRBD1 (6 bases). From germline, CDR1 is SEHNR and CDR2 FQNEAQ (reference sequence). The CDR3 extends over 12 amino acids. V lost 8 bases and J lost 13, with 20 bases in between.

V and J are TRBV3-1 (or the pseudogene TRBV3-2) and TRBJ1-6, with 8 bases aligning to TRBD1. The CDR3 contains 18 residues. The junction had 13 bases not matched to a gene; V was cut back by 2 bases and J by 7 bases. Germline CDR1 and CDR2: LGHDT and YNNKEL (reference sequence). This chain's CDR3 is CASSQTRQGRVINSPLHF. The CDR3 DNA sequence: TGTGCCAGCAGCCAAACGAGACAGGGGAGGGTGATAAATTCACCCCTCCACTTT.

The J gene is TRBJ2-1, the V gene TRBV20-1, with 7 bases identical to TRBD2. V shed 5 bases and J 9 bases; nucleotides not matched to a gene: 1. The CDR3 spans 10 residues. The germline gives CDR1 DFQATT, CDR2 SNEGSKA (reference sequence). The CDR3 sequence: CSAGRAEQFF. The CDR3 nucleotides read TGCAGTGCTGGGAGGGCTGAGCAGTTCTTC.

This clone showed up just once. The J gene is TRBJ1-1, the V gene TRBV10-3; D remains unclear. Germline CDR1 and CDR2: ENHRY and SYGVKD. The V end lost 4 bases, the J end lost 4 bases, and 10 bases lay between the germline ends. The CDR3 loop spans 13 amino acids. The CDR3 coding sequence is TGTGCCATCAGTGTGACAAACCCCACTGAAGCTTTCTTT. This gives the protein CAISVTNPTEAFF.

This chain connects TRBV11-3 to TRBJ2-3; maybe TRBD1 (7 bases). V was shortened by 5 bases and J by 2 bases, with 14 bases between the two germline ends. CDR3 length equals 15 residues. Germline CDR1 is SGHNT and CDR2 is YENEEA. This CDR3 is CASSRPGGNTDTQYF. The CDR3 coding sequence is TGTGCCAGCAGCCGCCCAGGGGGGAACACAGATACGCAGTATTTT.

The chain couples TRBV9 to TRBJ2-1; 8 bases are a match to TRBD1. Germline CDR1 is SGDLS and CDR2 is YYNGEE. The CDR3 consists of 15 residues. V gave up 0 bases and J gave up 6 bases; unmatched junction bases: 5. CDR3 sequence: CASSVVPTGGNEQFF. Here the CDR3 DNA reads TGTGCCAGCAGCGTAGTCCCCACAGGGGGCAATGAGCAGTTCTTC.

The chain recombines TRBV5-1 with TRBJ2-3; tentative D call: TRBD2 (6 bases). Germline values: CDR1 SGHRS, CDR2 YFSETQ. Trimming took 4 bases from V and 3 from J, leaving 27 bases between them. The CDR3 runs 19 residues. CDR3 region: CASSPPGELEGFETDTQYF. DNA for the CDR3: TGCGCCAGCAGCCCTCCGGGGGAGCTGGAGGGGTTCGAGACAGATACGCAGTATTTT.

CDR3: CASSLEDNIPLHF. CDR3 nucleotide sequence: TGCGCCAGCAGCTTGGAGGACAATATACCCCTCCACTTT. The chain combines TRBV5-1 with TRBJ1-6; D possibly corresponds to TRBD1 (5 bases). Germline CDR1 and CDR2: SGHRS and YFSETQ. CDR3 length: 13 residues. Trimming left V 0 bases short and J 12 bases short, with 10 bases between.

V usage is TRBV7-3 and J usage is TRBJ2-2; no clear D gene. CDR1 SGHTA and CDR2 FQGTGA come from the germline V gene. The V gene lost 0 bases and the J gene lost 7 bases, with 9 bases spanning the gap. This CDR3 spans 14 amino acids. The DNA of the CDR3 is TGTGCCAGCAGCTTAACCACAGTTGACGGGGAGCTGTTTTTT. Residues: CASSLTTVDGELFF.

This sequence joins TRBV18 and TRBJ2-3; 10 positions agree with TRBD1. This CDR3 is 16 amino acids long. The V and J ends lost 0 bases and 4 bases, in that order; junction bases with no gene match: 4. Germline lookup yields CDR1 KGHSH and CDR2 LQKENI. CDR3 sequence: CASSPPGQGMADTQYF. The CDR3 region has the DNA TGTGCCAGCTCACCACCGGGACAGGGGATGGCAGATACGCAGTATTTT.

The chain employs TRBV7-9 and TRBJ1-1; TRBD1 matches at 9 bases. V shed 5 bases, J shed 5 bases, and the junction held 12 bases outside the gene matches. This CDR3 spans 16 amino acids. The germline gives CDR1 SEHNR, CDR2 FQNEAQ (reference sequence). The CDR3 sequence is CASSASYRGRGTEAFF. The DNA of the CDR3 is TGTGCCAGCAGCGCATCCTACAGGGGGCGCGGTACTGAAGCTTTCTTT.